The T cell receptor beta chain under discussion was sequenced for a study of cytomegalovirus exposure and HLA in healthy donors (dated by TCRdb to 2015 to 2018). Background for the entire study: An earlier analysis of 587 of the donors reported 276 Gb of sequence data and 95 million to 120 million unique TCR beta sequences obtained from about 179 million T cells. An early release that covered roughly 600 HLA-typed donors contained approximately 320 gigabases of sequencing data and some 87 million unique TCR sequences. Among the roughly 380 genotyped donors, about 83% belonged to the genetic ancestry cluster associated with self-reported Caucasian donors. The study aimed to test whether signatures of past pathogen exposure could be identified by cataloging public T cell receptors. Using immunosequencing, the study profiled T cell repertoires from roughly 650 subjects and related those repertoires to cytomegalovirus serostatus. A separate validation cohort of about 110 different subjects was used in addition to the 666-subject first cohort. The study combined high-throughput TCR immunosequencing, statistical association of individual TCRs with disease status, and machine learning to predict cytomegalovirus infection status. To study patterns of TCR occurrence, a later analysis re-analyzed previously published TCR beta repertoires from around 670 donors and added high-resolution HLA genotyping. In the later analysis, no new phenotypic data were used to find candidate immune exposures; instead, reliance was placed on TCR beta sequences and their occurrence across donors. An earlier analysis of around 580 of the donors used high-throughput TCR beta sequencing to judge whether each TCR beta V gene segment behaved as functional or pseudogenic. Donor age, sex, ethnicity and CMV serostatus were compiled alongside the repertoire data. Genome-wide SNP genotypes for about 65% of the 666 donors were used in a later genetic analysis, which treated that subset as a discovery cohort. All discovery cohort repertoires had been generated on a single sequencing platform. HLA typing covered class I and class II loci at four-digit resolution. Typing coverage differed by locus: A, B, C, DRB1 and DQB1 were typed in roughly 620-630 donors, DQA1 in 522, DPA1 in 600 to 610, and DPB1 in approximately 450. Four or five DR-DQ haplotypes were treated as single units for association and clustering because of strong linkage in the cohort. Across some 400 genotyped donors of the cohort, an average of roughly 200,000 unique TCR beta nucleotide sequences per donor were sequenced, and roughly 20% of those sequences were non-productive.

The germline V gene supplies CDR1 SGHRS and CDR2 YFSETQ. V is shortened by 4 bases, J by 3 bases, and the region joining them spans 16 bases. Including cysteine and phenylalanine, the CDR3 has 15 amino acids. CDR3 DNA only is kept here, 45 bases in frame from base 1. The cohort consisted of fewer than 700 healthy bone marrow donors. Cohort members were all nominally healthy when sampled, although unrecorded immune exposures were likely present. The donor tested CMV seronegative and was one of the 352 seronegative cohort members. A peripheral blood sample was collected from each donor, and TCR beta sequencing was performed on peripheral blood mononuclear cells. The Qiagen DNeasy Blood Extraction Kit was used to extract genomic DNA from the blood cell samples. Library preparation employed the immunoSEQ multiplex PCR assay. A mixture of 60 forward primers for TCR Vbeta segments and 13 reverse primers for TCR Jbeta segments was used in the multiplex PCR. The CDR3 region of rearranged TCR beta genes was amplified from genomic DNA with a multiplex PCR assay. The amplified TCR beta libraries were sequenced on the Illumina HiSeq System as 87-base-pair reads. Processing in the source paper ran as follows. A later analysis tallied tens of millions of unique TCR beta chains across the 666 repertoires, and some 10 million of those chains were shared by two or more donors. Raw reads were error-corrected and collapsed into unique sequences by a nearest-neighbor algorithm in which closely related sequences were merged to remove PCR and sequencing errors. V, D and J gene segments were assigned by aligning CDR3 sequences to IMGT reference sequences. Each retained sequence needed at least a six-nucleotide match to both a V gene segment and a J gene segment. Rearrangements were called productive when the CDR3 lacked stop codons and stayed in frame with V and J; all others were non-productive. CDR3 was defined according to IMGT convention as the region running from the second conserved V-encoded cysteine to the conserved J-encoded phenylalanine. The earlier analysis of 500 to 650 of the donors excluded any sequence lacking an unambiguous match to a single V gene segment. An earlier analysis of 587 of the donors called V segments functional above 56.7% productive rearrangements and segregating when the between-donor standard deviation exceeded 5%. A statistical classification framework was built for diagnosing cytomegalovirus status from the catalog of TCR beta chain sequences. V and J gene assignment, in a later analysis, came from comparing TCR nucleotide sequences with IMGT/GENE-DB human TR gene sequences. The TCRdist pipeline was used in a later analysis to assign CDR3 sequences and most-parsimonious VDJ recombination scenarios. A later analysis defined each TCR beta chain by its CDR3 amino acid sequence plus V-gene family, and excluded reads lacking a unique V-gene family. As a way to deal with suspected cross-contamination and a sequencing artifact, a later analysis dropped roughly 620 nucleotide sequences that were highly shared and had low generation probability. In a later analysis, a clonal expansion index was calculated for each public chain from normalized within-repertoire ranks of inferred template counts. In a later analysis, generation probabilities were computed with a VDJ recombination model fitted to out-of-frame rearrangements, and the resulting probabilities were checked against IGoR. In a later analysis, hypergeometric tests were used to score TCR-TCR, TCR-HLA and TCR-CMV co-occurrence, with a repertoire-size bias correction applied to TCR pairs. To estimate false discovery rates, a later analysis permuted the HLA or CMV assignments 20 times. In a later analysis, co-occurring TCRs were grouped using DBSCAN, and TCRdist sequence similarity was added for clustering within HLA-allele-positive subsets. Co-occurrence clustering excluded repertoires with fewer than 30,000 or more than 120,000 public chains, plus five with anomalous nucleotide sharing. This is the immuneACCESS table as TCRdb keeps it, with only in-frame sequences that have V and J called. A part of the clones is gone; compared with another copy, unresolved V genes explain less than half, and the rest is unexplained. V and J calls and clone size are copied from that table; D and trimming were computed from the DNA. The sample table records roughly 100,000 clones; about 69% of these occur just once. Of the sample, 1% to 1.5% is held by the ten largest clones.

This clone was seen a few times. It lacks a known antigen. Nothing much larger sits one base from this clone, and base qualities are not available. Overall study results and their limits: Compared with the approximately 700-donor mean, donors in an Asian-associated ancestry cluster had fewer N-insertions in productive TCRs, according to a later genetic analysis. Immune exposure information for the cohort was limited to CMV serostatus. A cluster of highly shared sequence variants was judged likely to be a technical artifact of the sequencing pipeline. An earlier analysis of approximately 540 of the donors showed that most TCR beta V segments appeared in productive rearrangements either about 87% or about 30% of the time, which broadly matched IMGT annotations. A further reported finding was that TCR beta sequences accurately predicted the HLA-A and HLA-B alleles for most subjects in the first cohort. A later analysis found that HLA-associated TCR beta chains were more clonally expanded and had lower generation probabilities than equally common non-associated chains. An association between a missense DCLRE1C variant and V-gene and J-gene trimming of TCR beta chains was found in a later genetic analysis and replicated in an independent cohort. A later analysis found that most CMV-associated TCR beta chains appeared HLA-restricted, with HLA associations seemingly driven largely by CMV exposure. A later analysis found that TCR association rates varied across HLA loci, with DRB1 alleles showing the most associated TCRs and HLA-C alleles the fewest. While some public TCRs were present in many individuals, most TCR sequences turned up only very rarely across donors. The authors suggested that the approach could potentially be extended to other disease states and immunological phenotypes. The classifier was reported to diagnose cytomegalovirus status with high specificity and sensitivity in both the original cohort and the validation cohort. Assigning TCR associations to individual alleles was difficult when HLA alleles, especially DR and DQ, strongly co-occurred. Linkage disequilibrium might explain the correlated functional status among segregating V segments, but an unknown experimental factor could not be excluded. The presence/absence analyses assumed that sequencing depth was roughly uniform across donors, and that assumption may not be true. In this cohort, only TCR beta chains were sequenced, and detectable features were limited by the absence of alpha or paired-chain data. In a later analysis, more than 15,000 TCR beta sequences were associated with specific HLA alleles at a false discovery rate of 0.05. Because HLA typing was unavailable for some donors at each locus, only the typed subset was used in association tests. Three of the identified cytomegalovirus-associated TCR beta chains were confirmed in vitro to be specific for cytomegalovirus antigens. Because the 87-base-pair reads could not distinguish some IMGT-functional V segments, including TRBV6-2 and TRBV6-3, those segments were excluded. The study gave a list of about 160 TCR beta chains associated with cytomegalovirus. A later analysis reported that several top co-occurrence clusters appeared linked to parvovirus B19, influenza, CMV and Epstein-Barr virus. The earlier analysis of 587 of the donors excluded some 15 rarely observed V segments, including chromosome 9 orphons, because counts were too low.

The sample comprised PBMCs. The V and J genes are TRBV5-1 and TRBJ1-1; a tentative D call is TRBD1 (5 bases match). The source of this sequence is a man aged 35-49 years in good health and CMV-seronegative. The sequenced DNA is TGCGCCAGCAGCCTGGGTCCGGGGGTGGACACTGAAGCTTTCTTT. Its protein product is CASSLGPGVDTEAFF. The full variable domain, completed from the reference TRBV5-1 and TRBJ1-1 proteins outside the CDR3, reads KAGVTQTPRYLIKTRGQQVTLSCSPISGHRSVSWYQQTPGQGLQFLFEYFSETQRNKGNFPGRFSGRQFSNSRSEMNVSTLELGDSALYLCASSLGPGVDTEAFFGQGTRLTVV.